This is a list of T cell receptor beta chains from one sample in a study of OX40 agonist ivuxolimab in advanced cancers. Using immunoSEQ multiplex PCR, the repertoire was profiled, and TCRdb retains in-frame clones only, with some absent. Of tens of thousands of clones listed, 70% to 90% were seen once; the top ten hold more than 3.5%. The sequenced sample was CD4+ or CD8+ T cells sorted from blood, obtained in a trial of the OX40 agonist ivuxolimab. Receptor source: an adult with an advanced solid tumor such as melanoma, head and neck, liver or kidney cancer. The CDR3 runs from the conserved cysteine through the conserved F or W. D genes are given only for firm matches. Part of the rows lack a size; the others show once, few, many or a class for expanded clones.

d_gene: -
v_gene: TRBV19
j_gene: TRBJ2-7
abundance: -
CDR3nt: TGTGCCCGCGAACTGGGGGAGCAGTACTTC
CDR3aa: CARELGEQYF

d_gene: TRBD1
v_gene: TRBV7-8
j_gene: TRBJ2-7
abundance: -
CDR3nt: TGTGCCAGCAGCACTAGACGGGACAGCTACGAGCAGTACTTC
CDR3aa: CASSTRRDSYEQYF

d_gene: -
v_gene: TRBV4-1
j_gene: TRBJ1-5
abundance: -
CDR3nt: TGCGCCAGCAGCCCGCTACTGTCTCTGGGTTATCAGGGACAGCCCCAGCATTTT
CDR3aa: CASSPLLSLGYQGQPQHF

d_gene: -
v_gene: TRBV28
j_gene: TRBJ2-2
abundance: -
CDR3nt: TGTGCCACTGCAGAAAACACCGGGGAGCTGTTTTTT
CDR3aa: CATAENTGELFF

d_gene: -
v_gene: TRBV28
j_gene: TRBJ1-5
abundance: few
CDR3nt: TGTGCCAGCGGACTTAGACCCACCCAGCATTTT
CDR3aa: CASGLRPTQHF

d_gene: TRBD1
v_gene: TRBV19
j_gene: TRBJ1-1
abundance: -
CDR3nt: TGTGCCAGTAGTCCCTCACAGGGGGTGGATACTGAAGCTTTCTTT
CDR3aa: CASSPSQGVDTEAFF

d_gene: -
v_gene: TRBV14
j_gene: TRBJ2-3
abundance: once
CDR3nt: TGTGCCAGCAGCCCCAAGACTAGCACAGATACGCAGTATTTT
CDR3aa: CASSPKTSTDTQYF

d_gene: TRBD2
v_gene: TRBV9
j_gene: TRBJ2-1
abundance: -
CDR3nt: TGTGCCAGCAGCCCTCAGACCGGGGGGAATGAGCAGTTCTTC
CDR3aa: CASSPQTGGNEQFF

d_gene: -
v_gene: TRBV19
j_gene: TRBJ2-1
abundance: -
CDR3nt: TGTGCCAGTAGTATTCGGATCTACAATGAGCAGTTCTTC
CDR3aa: CASSIRIYNEQFF

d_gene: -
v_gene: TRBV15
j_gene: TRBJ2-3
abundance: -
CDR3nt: TGTGCCACCAGTACCCACACAGATACGCAGTATTTT
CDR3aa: CATSTHTDTQYF

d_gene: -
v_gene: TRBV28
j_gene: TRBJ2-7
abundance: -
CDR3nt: TGTGCCAGCATAGCGGACAACTCCTACGAGCAGTACTTC
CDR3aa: CASIADNSYEQYF

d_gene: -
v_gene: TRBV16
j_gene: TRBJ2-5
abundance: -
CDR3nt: TGTGCCAGCACCCCCTGGGGAGAAGAAAAAGAACACTTC
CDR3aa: CASTPWGEEKEHF

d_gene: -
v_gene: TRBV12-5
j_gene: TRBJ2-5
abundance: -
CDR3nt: TGTGCTAGTGGTTCCGGGACTTCCTCGAGAGAGACCCAGTACTTC
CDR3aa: CASGSGTSSRETQYF

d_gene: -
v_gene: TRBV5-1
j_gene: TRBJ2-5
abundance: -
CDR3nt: TGCGCCAGCAGCTTGGGATCTGGGGGGCAAGAGACCCAGTACTTC
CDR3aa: CASSLGSGGQETQYF

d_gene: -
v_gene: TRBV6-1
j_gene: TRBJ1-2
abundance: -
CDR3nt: TGTGCCAGCAGGGGGAACTATGGCTACACCTTC
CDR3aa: CASRGNYGYTF

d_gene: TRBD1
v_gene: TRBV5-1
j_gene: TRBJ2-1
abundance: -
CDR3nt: TGCGCCAGCAGCCCGGGACAGAGGGACAATGAGCAGTTCTTC
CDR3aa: CASSPGQRDNEQFF

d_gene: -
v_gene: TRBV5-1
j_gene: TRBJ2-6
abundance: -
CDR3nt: TGCGCCAGCAGCTTGGCCGGGGTGGCGGCCGGCGGTGGTACTGGGGCCAACGTCCTGACTTTC
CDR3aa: CASSLAGVAAGGGTGANVLTF

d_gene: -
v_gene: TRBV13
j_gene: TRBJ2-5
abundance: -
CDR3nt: TGTGCCAGCAGCCTTCAAACAGGGAGGGAGACCCAGTACTTC
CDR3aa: CASSLQTGRETQYF

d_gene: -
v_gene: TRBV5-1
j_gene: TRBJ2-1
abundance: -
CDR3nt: TGCGCCAGCAGCTCCGAGACCGAGGATGAGCAGTTCTTC
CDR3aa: CASSSETEDEQFF

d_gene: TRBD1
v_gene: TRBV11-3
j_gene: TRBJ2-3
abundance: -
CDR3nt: TGTGCCAGCAGTCGCGACAGGGCCCAGTATTTT
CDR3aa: CASSRDRAQYF

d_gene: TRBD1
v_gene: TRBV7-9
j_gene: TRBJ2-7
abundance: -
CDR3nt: TGTGCCAGCAGCTGGGACAGGGCCATAGCTCTCTACGAGCAGTACTTC
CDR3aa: CASSWDRAIALYEQYF

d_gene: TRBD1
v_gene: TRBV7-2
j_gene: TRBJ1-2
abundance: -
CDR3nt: TGTGCCAGCAGCTTAGCCCTACAGGGGGCGTTCGGGTACACCTTC
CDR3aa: CASSLALQGAFGYTF

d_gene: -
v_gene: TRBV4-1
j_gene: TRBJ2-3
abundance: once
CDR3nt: TGCGCCAGCAGCCAACAGTCTGGGACAGATACGCAGTATTTT
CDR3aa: CASSQQSGTDTQYF

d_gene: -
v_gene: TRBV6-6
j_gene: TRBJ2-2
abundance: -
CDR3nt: TGTGCCAGCAGTTTAGGCACCGGGGAGCTGTTTTTT
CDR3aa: CASSLGTGELFF

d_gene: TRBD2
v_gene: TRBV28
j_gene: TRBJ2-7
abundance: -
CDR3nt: TGTGCCAGCAGTTTCCTAGCGGGAGGCTACGAGCAGTACTTC
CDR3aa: CASSFLAGGYEQYF

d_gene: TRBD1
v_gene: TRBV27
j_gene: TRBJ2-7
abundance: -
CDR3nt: TGTGCCAGCAGGGACAGGGGCTCCTACGAGCAGTACTTC
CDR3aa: CASRDRGSYEQYF

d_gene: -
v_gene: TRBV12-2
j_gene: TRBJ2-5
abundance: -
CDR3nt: TGTGCAAGTCGCGGGGGACCGGGGACCCAGTACTTC
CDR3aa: CASRGGPGTQYF

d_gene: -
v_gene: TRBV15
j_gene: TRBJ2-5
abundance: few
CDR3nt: TGTGCCACCAGCAGAGACAAGGGCCAGGCAGAGACCCAGTACTTC
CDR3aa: CATSRDKGQAETQYF

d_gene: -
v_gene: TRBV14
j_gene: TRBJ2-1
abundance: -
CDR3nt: TGTGCCAGCAGCCATGAAACGACCGAGCAGTTCTTC
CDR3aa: CASSHETTEQFF

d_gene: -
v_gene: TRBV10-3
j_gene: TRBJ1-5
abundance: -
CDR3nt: TGTGCCACCCGGTCGGGGCGGGAGCCCCAGCATTTT
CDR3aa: CATRSGREPQHF

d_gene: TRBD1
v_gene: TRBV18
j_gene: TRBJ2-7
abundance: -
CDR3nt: TGTGCCAGCTCACCGGGACAGGAGAGATACGAGCAGTACTTC
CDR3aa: CASSPGQERYEQYF

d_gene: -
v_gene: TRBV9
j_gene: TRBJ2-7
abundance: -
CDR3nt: TGTGCCAGCAGCGTAGACGGGACCTTTGGAGAGCAGTACTTC
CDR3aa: CASSVDGTFGEQYF

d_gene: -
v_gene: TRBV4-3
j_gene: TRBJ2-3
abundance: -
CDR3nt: TGCGCCAGCAGCCAAGGGTCCGGGTTTACGCAGTATTTT
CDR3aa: CASSQGSGFTQYF

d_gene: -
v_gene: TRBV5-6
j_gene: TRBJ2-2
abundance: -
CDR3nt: TGTGCCAGCAGCTTGGGTCAACTACCTAGGCTGTTTTTT
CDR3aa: CASSLGQLPRLFF

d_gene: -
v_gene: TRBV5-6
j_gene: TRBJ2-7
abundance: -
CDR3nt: TGTGCCAGCAGCTTGGTGGGACCGGAGACCCACGAGCAGTACTTC
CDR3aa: CASSLVGPETHEQYF

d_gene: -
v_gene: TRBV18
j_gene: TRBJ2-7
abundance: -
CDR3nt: TGTGCCAGCTCGTCCCGCGGATCCGAAAACTACTACGAGCAGTACTTC
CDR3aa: CASSSRGSENYYEQYF

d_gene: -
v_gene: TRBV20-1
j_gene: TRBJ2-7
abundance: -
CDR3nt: TGCAGTGCTAGACAGGGGCGTGAGATGTACTTC
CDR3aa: CSARQGREMYF

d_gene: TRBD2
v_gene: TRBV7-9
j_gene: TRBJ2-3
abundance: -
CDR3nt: TGTGCCAGCAGCTTAGTTGCGGGAGCAGATACGCAGTATTTT
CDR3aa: CASSLVAGADTQYF

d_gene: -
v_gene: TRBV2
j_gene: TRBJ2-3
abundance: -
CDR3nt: TGTGCCAGCAGCGTGAGCACAGATACGCAGTATTTT
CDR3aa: CASSVSTDTQYF

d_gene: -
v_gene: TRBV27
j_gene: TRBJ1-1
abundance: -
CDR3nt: TGTGCCAGCAGCCTTGGACATTTGAACACTGAAGCTTTCTTT
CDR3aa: CASSLGHLNTEAFF

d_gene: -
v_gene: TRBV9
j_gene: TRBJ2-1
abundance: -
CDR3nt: TGTGCCAGCAGCGTAGGAGGCAGGGGGGCTAACTTTGAGCAGTTCTTC
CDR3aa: CASSVGGRGANFEQFF

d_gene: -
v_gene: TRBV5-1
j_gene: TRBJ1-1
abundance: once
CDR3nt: TGCGCCAGCAGCTCAACAGGAGCAGCGGAAGCTTTCTTT
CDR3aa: CASSSTGAAEAFF

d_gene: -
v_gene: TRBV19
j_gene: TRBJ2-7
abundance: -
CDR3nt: TGTGCCAGGCGGGTAGGGGGAGTGGTCGAGCAGTACTTC
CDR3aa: CARRVGGVVEQYF

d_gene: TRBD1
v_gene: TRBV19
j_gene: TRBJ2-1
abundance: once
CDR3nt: TGTGCCAGTAGTATTCTGCAGGGGGATGAGCAGTTCTTC
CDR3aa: CASSILQGDEQFF

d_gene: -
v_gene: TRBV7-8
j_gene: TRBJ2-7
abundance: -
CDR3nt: TGTGCCAGCAGCTCCGCACAGGGATCCTACGAGCAGTACTTC
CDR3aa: CASSSAQGSYEQYF

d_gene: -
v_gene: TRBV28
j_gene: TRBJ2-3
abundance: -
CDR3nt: TGTGCCAGCAGTTTATCGATGGAGGGCACAGATACGCAGTATTTT
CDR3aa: CASSLSMEGTDTQYF

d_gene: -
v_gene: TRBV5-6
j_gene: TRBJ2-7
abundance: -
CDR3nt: TGTGCCAGCAGCGCGACAGTCTACGAGCAGTACTTC
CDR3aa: CASSATVYEQYF

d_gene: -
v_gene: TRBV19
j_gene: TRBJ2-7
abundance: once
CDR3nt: TGTGCCAGTAGTATGTCGGCAGCTTTAAGCACCTACGAGCAGTACTTC
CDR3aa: CASSMSAALSTYEQYF

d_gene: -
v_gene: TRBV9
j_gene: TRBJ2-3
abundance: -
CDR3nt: TGTGCCAGCAGCGTCGAAGGAGCTCTTAGAGATACGCAGTATTTT
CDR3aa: CASSVEGALRDTQYF

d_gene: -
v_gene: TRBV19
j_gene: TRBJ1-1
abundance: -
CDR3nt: TGTGCCAGTAGTCTTACGGTGGACACTGAAGCTTTCTTT
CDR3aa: CASSLTVDTEAFF

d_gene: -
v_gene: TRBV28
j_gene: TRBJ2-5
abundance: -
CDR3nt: TGTGCCAGCAGTTCCCTCGACACCGTGGCTCGGGAGACCCAGTACTTC
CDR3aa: CASSSLDTVARETQYF

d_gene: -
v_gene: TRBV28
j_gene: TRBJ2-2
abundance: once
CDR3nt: TGTGCCAGCAGGAGAGTGACAGCAGCGAACACCGGGGAGCTGTTTTTT
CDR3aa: CASRRVTAANTGELFF